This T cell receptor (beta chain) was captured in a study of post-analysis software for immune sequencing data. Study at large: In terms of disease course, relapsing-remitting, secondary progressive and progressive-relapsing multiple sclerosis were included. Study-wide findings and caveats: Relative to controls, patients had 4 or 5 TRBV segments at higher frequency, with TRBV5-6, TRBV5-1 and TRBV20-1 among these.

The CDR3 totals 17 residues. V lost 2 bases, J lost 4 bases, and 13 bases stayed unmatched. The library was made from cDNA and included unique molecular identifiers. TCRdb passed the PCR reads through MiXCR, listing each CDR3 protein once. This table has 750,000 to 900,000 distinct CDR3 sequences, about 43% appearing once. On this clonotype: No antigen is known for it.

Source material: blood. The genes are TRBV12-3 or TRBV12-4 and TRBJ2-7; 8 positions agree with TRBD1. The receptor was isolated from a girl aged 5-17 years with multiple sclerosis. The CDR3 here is CASSLRGAGGVQYEQYF. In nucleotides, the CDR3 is TGTGCCAGCAGTTTAAGGGGGGCAGGGGGCGTTCAATACGAGCAGTACTTC.